This TCR beta chain emerged from a study of radiotherapy plus CTLA-4 blockade in lung cancer. Data came from immunoSEQ multiplex PCR; TCRdb stores just in-frame clones and leaves some out. The data contain over 100,000 clones, about 90% of them singletons. CDR3 length equals 15 residues. CDR1 is LGHNA and CDR2 is YNFKEQ in the germline V gene. V was pared by 0 bases and J by 1 base, with 9 bases between. The chain recombines TRBV4-2 with TRBJ1-2; TRBD1 is a possible D gene (5 bases). The sequence was collected from a human donor with non-small cell lung cancer that progressed on radiotherapy plus ipilimumab. The specimen comprised peripheral blood, sampled from a patient treated with radiotherapy plus ipilimumab. Here the CDR3 reads CASSQERGSNYGYTF. The CDR3, as DNA: TGTGCCAGCAGCCAAGAGCGGGGGAGTAACTATGGCTACACCTTC.